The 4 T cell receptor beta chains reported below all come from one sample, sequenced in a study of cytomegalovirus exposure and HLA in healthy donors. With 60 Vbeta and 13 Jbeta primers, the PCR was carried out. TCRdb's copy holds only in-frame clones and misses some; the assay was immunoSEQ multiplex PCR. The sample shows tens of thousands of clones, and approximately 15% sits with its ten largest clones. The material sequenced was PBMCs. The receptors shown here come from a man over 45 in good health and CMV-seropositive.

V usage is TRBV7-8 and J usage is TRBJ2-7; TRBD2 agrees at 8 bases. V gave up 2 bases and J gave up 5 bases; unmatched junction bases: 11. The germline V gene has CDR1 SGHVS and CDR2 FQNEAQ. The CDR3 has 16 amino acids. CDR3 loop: CASSLYIAGLRDEQYF. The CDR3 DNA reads TGTGCCAGCAGCTTATATATAGCGGGACTTAGGGACGAGCAGTACTTC.

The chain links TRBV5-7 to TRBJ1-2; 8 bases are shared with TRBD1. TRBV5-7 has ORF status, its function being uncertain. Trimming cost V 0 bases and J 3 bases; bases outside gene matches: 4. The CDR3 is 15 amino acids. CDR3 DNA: TGTGCCAGCAGCTTGGTGGACAGGGCCCACTATGGCTACACCTTC. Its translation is CASSLVDRAHYGYTF.

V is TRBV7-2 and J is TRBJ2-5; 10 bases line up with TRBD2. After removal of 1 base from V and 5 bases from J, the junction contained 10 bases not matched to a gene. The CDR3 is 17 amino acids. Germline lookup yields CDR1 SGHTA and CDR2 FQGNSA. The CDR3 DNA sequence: TGTGCCAGCAGCTTAGGGACTAGACTAGCGGGTTGGGAGACCCAGTACTTC. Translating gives CASSLGTRLAGWETQYF.

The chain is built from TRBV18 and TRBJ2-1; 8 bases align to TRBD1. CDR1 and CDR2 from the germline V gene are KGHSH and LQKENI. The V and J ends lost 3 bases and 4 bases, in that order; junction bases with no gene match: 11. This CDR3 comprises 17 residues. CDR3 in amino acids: CASSPFGRDRLYNEQFF. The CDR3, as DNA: TGTGCCAGCTCACCTTTTGGCCGGGACAGGTTGTACAATGAGCAGTTCTTC. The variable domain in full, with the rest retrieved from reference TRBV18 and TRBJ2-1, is NAGVMQNPRHLVRRRGQEARLRCSPMKGHSHVYWYRQLPEEGLKFMVYLQKENIIDESGMPKERFSAEFPKEGPSILRIQQVVRGDSAAYFCASSPFGRDRLYNEQFFGPGTRLTVL.